The rows below give T cell receptor beta chains drawn from one sample of a study of blood T cell repertoires in COVID-19. The data were produced by immunoSEQ multiplex PCR, yet TCRdb's version contains in-frame clones alone and is incomplete. The sample gives 300,000 or so clones, roughly nine tenths of which show up once; 2.5% to 3% is in the top ten. The sequenced material came from peripheral blood. The receptors here all came from a young woman with COVID-19, enrolled during active disease. Each CDR3 is given with its conserved first and last residue. D genes are given only for firm matches. Some rows mark clone size as missing; the rest say once, few, many or name a class of expanded clone.

d_gene	v_gene	len	j_gene	abundance	CDR3nt	CDR3aa
TRBD1	TRBV7-9	16	TRBJ1-2	NA	TGTGCTGTAACCTCAGACAGGGGCCTGTTATACGATGGCTACACCTTC	CAVTSDRGLLYDGYTF
TRBD1	TRBV30	15	TRBJ1-4	NA	TGTGCCTGGAGTGTCGGACAGGGGAATAATGAAAAACTGTTTTTT	CAWSVGQGNNEKLFF
NA	TRBV18	15	TRBJ2-1	NA	TGTGCCAGCTCACCACCGAACGGGAGTCCTAATGAGCAGTTCTTC	CASSPPNGSPNEQFF
TRBD1	TRBV2	15	TRBJ2-2	NA	TGTGCCAGCAGTCCGGGACAGGGATTTGGCGGGGAGCTGTTTTTT	CASSPGQGFGGELFF
TRBD1	TRBV5-1	15	TRBJ2-1	NA	TGCGCCAGCAGCTTGGCCTCGGGACAGGGAATTGAGCAGTTCTTC	CASSLASGQGIEQFF
TRBD1	TRBV5-1	17	TRBJ2-4	NA	TGCGCCAGCAGCTTGCCTTTAAATGACAGGGGAGGCGACATTCAGTACTTC	CASSLPLNDRGGDIQYF
NA	TRBV19	17	TRBJ1-5	NA	TGTGCCAGTAGTATAGCCGCAGCGGGTGGGGGCAATCAGCCCCAGCATTTT	CASSIAAAGGGNQPQHF
TRBD1	TRBV5-1	14	TRBJ1-2	NA	TGCGCCAGCAGCTTGGAGGACAGGGGTGGCGGCTACACCTTC	CASSLEDRGGGYTF
NA	TRBV6-5	16	TRBJ1-1	NA	TGTGCCAGCAGTTACTCCGCCGGACAGAGAAACACTGAAGCTTTCTTT	CASSYSAGQRNTEAFF
NA	TRBV19	14	TRBJ1-4	NA	TGTGCCAGTAGTATAGGGGGCTCTAATGAAAAACTGTTTTTT	CASSIGGSNEKLFF
NA	TRBV2	14	TRBJ1-1	many	TGTGCCCTTAACCGGGACAATGCGCGGGCTGAAGCTTTCTTT	CALNRDNARAEAFF
TRBD2	TRBV25-1	15	TRBJ2-2	NA	TGTGCCAGCAGCATAGGGACTAGCGGGACCGGGGAGCTGTTTTTT	CASSIGTSGTGELFF
NA	TRBV15	15	TRBJ2-5	NA	TGTGCCACCAGAACCCAGGGAACGGTCCAAGAGACCCAGTACTTC	CATRTQGTVQETQYF
NA	TRBV19	16	TRBJ1-1	NA	TGTGCCAGTAGTATCGATCCGGACAAAATGAACACTGAAGCTTTCTTT	CASSIDPDKMNTEAFF
TRBD2	TRBV19	16	TRBJ2-1	NA	TGTGCCAGTAGTATTGGGAGCGGGGTCCGGGGCAATGAGCAGTTCTTC	CASSIGSGVRGNEQFF
TRBD1	TRBV11-2	14	TRBJ1-4	NA	TGTGCCAGCAGCTTAGGGACAGGGTACGAAAAACTGTTTTTT	CASSLGTGYEKLFF
NA	TRBV5-1	15	TRBJ1-1	NA	TGCGCCAGCAGCTTTTTTGAGGCGCTAGGCACTGAAGCTTTCTTT	CASSFFEALGTEAFF
NA	TRBV10-3	17	TRBJ1-4	NA	TGTGCCATCAGTGAGTCAGGGAGGGACGCAACTAATGAAAAACTGTTTTTT	CAISESGRDATNEKLFF
TRBD1	TRBV7-9	17	TRBJ2-7	NA	TGTGCCAGCAGCCCAACAGGACAGGGGATACCTATCTACGAGCAGTACTTC	CASSPTGQGIPIYEQYF
NA	TRBV11-2	16	TRBJ1-1	NA	TGTGCCAGCAGCCCCCGGGGGGGACTGATGAACACTGAAGCTTTCTTT	CASSPRGGLMNTEAFF
NA	TRBV28	11	TRBJ2-3	NA	TGTGCCAGCCATGAGGCAGATACGCAGTATTTT	CASHEADTQYF
TRBD1	TRBV4-2	18	TRBJ1-5	NA	TGTGCCAGCAGCCAAGATCGAGACCAGGGGGCTGGCGAGTCGCCCCAGCATTTT	CASSQDRDQGAGESPQHF
NA	TRBV28	15	TRBJ1-5	NA	TGTGCCAGCAGTCCCCCCACGGGAGTCAATCAGCCCCAGCATTTT	CASSPPTGVNQPQHF
NA	TRBV6-2/TRBV6-3	15	TRBJ1-4	NA	TGTGCCAGCAGCAACTCGGTCCCCCGTAATGAAAAACTGTTTTTT	CASSNSVPRNEKLFF
NA	TRBV3-1/TRBV3-2	13	TRBJ1-5	NA	TGTGCCAGCAGCCAAAGGGGGAACCAGCCCCAGCATTTT	CASSQRGNQPQHF
NA	TRBV15	15	TRBJ1-1	NA	TGTGCCACCAGCAGAGAGTCAGGGGAGAACACTGAAGCTTTCTTT	CATSRESGENTEAFF
NA	TRBV12-3/TRBV12-4	13	TRBJ2-3	NA	TGTGCCAGCAGTTTAGCGCGGGCCAATACGCAGTATTTT	CASSLARANTQYF
TRBD1	TRBV2	13	TRBJ1-6	NA	TGTGCCAGCAGTGGACAGGGGAATTCACCCCTCCACTTT	CASSGQGNSPLHF
NA	TRBV11-2	13	TRBJ2-7	NA	TGTGCCAGCAGCTTAGCGGGAGTCAACGAGCAGTACTTC	CASSLAGVNEQYF
NA	TRBV14	15	TRBJ2-3	NA	TGTGCCAGCAGCCAAGTCGGCGGGCGCACAGATACGCAGTATTTT	CASSQVGGRTDTQYF
TRBD2	TRBV27	14	TRBJ2-3	NA	TGTGCCAGCACCTCGGGACTAGCTTTAGATACGCAGTATTTT	CASTSGLALDTQYF
TRBD1	TRBV30	15	TRBJ2-7	NA	TGTGCCTGGACTACCGGGACAGGGGATTACTACGAGCAGTACTTC	CAWTTGTGDYYEQYF
TRBD2	TRBV7-9	16	TRBJ2-2	NA	TGTGCCAGCAGATCCTTAGCGGGAGGAAGTACCGGGGAGCTGTTTTTT	CASRSLAGGSTGELFF
NA	TRBV28	13	TRBJ1-2	NA	TGTGCCAGCAGTTTAGTTGGCAACTATGGCTACACCTTC	CASSLVGNYGYTF
NA	TRBV29-1	15	TRBJ1-1	NA	TGCAGCGTTTCATACCGAGGAAGTTCTTCCCACGAAGCTTTCTTT	CSVSYRGSSSHEAFF
TRBD1	TRBV5-1	19	TRBJ1-1	NA	TGCGCCAGCAGCTTGAAGTGGGGGTTTGGGGACAGGGGAGGCACTGAAGCTTTCTTT	CASSLKWGFGDRGGTEAFF
NA	TRBV7-9	13	TRBJ2-7	NA	TGTGCCAGCAGCCCCCCCAAGCTCTACGAGCAGTACTTC	CASSPPKLYEQYF
NA	TRBV2	13	TRBJ1-2	NA	TGTGCCAGCAGTGAACAGGGATACTATGGCTACACCTTC	CASSEQGYYGYTF
NA	TRBV28	14	TRBJ1-1	NA	TGTGCCAGCAGTTTACGACAGAGGAACACTGAAGCTTTCTTT	CASSLRQRNTEAFF
TRBD1	TRBV5-3	17	TRBJ1-6	NA	TGTGCCAGAAGCACGCCGGGACAGGGGGCAGATAATTCACCCCTCCACTTT	CARSTPGQGADNSPLHF
NA	TRBV19	12	TRBJ1-5	NA	TGTGCCAGTAGTATGGAGAGTCAGCCCCAGCATTTT	CASSMESQPQHF
TRBD1	TRBV19	15	TRBJ1-1	NA	TGTGCCAGTAGTCAATGGGACAGGATATTCACTGAAGCTTTCTTT	CASSQWDRIFTEAFF
NA	TRBV4-2	13	TRBJ2-7	NA	TGTGCCAGCAGCCCGCGGAGTAAGAACGAGCAGTACTTC	CASSPRSKNEQYF
NA	TRBV5-5	16	TRBJ2-2	NA	TGTGCCAGCAGCTTGGGGTGGGCAGGGAACACCGGGGAGCTGTTTTTT	CASSLGWAGNTGELFF
NA	TRBV5-5	11	TRBJ1-4	NA	TGTGCCAGCAGGTTCACCGAGGTATTGTTTTTT	CASRFTEVLFF
TRBD2	TRBV27	17	TRBJ2-1	NA	TGTGCCAGCAGTGATGGACTAGCGGGAGGGCCCTACAATGAGCAGTTCTTC	CASSDGLAGGPYNEQFF
TRBD1	TRBV30	15	TRBJ1-3	NA	TGTGCCTGGAGTGTAAACAGGGGGGCTGGAAACACCATATATTTT	CAWSVNRGAGNTIYF
NA	TRBV4-1	16	TRBJ1-2	NA	TGCGCCAGCAGCCAAGAGACAGAGGACGCGTTCTATGGCTACACCTTC	CASSQETEDAFYGYTF